This passage covers 30 T cell receptor beta chains from one sample sequenced in a study of cytomegalovirus exposure and HLA in healthy donors. Researchers ran the PCR with 60 Vbeta and 13 Jbeta primers. Assay used: immunoSEQ multiplex PCR; TCRdb lists only in-frame clones, some missing. The sample consists of about 120,000 clones, over 75% of them appearing once. The sequenced sample was PBMCs. Every receptor here comes from a man in his forties in good health and CMV-seropositive.

The rearrangement uses TRBV7-9 and TRBJ2-5; D is perhaps TRBD1 (6 bases). Germline CDR1 reads SEHNR; CDR2 reads FQNEAQ (reference sequence). The CDR3 has 16 residues. With 3 bases removed from V and 10 bases from J, the gap between germline ends came to 24 bases. CDR3 sequence: CASSFGQWGLDEGQYF. CDR3 coding DNA: TGTGCCAGCAGCTTCGGACAGTGGGGGTTAGACGAGGGCCAGTACTTC.

The chain couples TRBV5-1 to TRBJ2-5; tentative D call: TRBD2 (6 bases). The CDR3 spans 15 residues. CDR1 is SGHRS, CDR2 YFSETQ, per germline. With 1 base removed from V and 4 bases from J, the gap between germline ends came to 14 bases. The CDR3 DNA sequence: TGCGCCAGCAGCTTGACTAGCATTCGTGGAGAGACCCAGTACTTC. Translation gives CASSLTSIRGETQYF.

With respect to this clone: The junction differs from germline at one of its ends, possibly a read error. V is TRBV6-4 and J is TRBJ2-4, with 9 bases fitting TRBD1. Per the germline V gene, CDR1 is MRHNA and CDR2 is SNTAGT. The CDR3 is made up of 15 amino acids. In DNA form, the CDR3 reads TGTGCCAGCAGTGATAAGGGACAGGGAGGAAACAGTCAGTACTTC. Its translation is CASSDKGQGGNSQYF.

The V call is TRBV19, the J call TRBJ2-7; 7 bases are a match to TRBD1. CDR3 length equals 13 residues. V shed 4 bases and J 7 bases; nucleotides not matched to a gene: 7. Germline assignment: CDR1 LNHDA and CDR2 SQIVND (reference sequence). CDR3 region: CASSKTGPGEQYF. The CDR3 DNA sequence: TGTGCCAGTAGTAAGACAGGGCCTGGGGAGCAGTACTTC.

The CDR3 region has the DNA TGCGCCAGCAGCTTGGCCGGACAGTACACTGAAGCTTTCTTT. Translated: CASSLAGQYTEAFF. The chain couples TRBV5-1 to TRBJ1-1, with a possible D match to TRBD1 (6 bases). The CDR3 length is 14 residues. CDR1 is SGHRS and CDR2 is YFSETQ in the germline V gene. The V and J ends lost 0 bases and 3 bases respectively, with 9 bases between them.

The chain couples TRBV5-6 to TRBJ2-2; TRBD1 is a possible D gene (5 bases). V was shortened by 0 bases and J by 6 bases, with 9 bases between the two germline ends. Germline CDR1 reads SGHDT; CDR2 reads YYEEEE. CDR3 size: 14 residues. CDR3 sequence (DNA): TGTGCCAGCAGCTTGGCAGGGTACGCCGGGGAGCTGTTTTTT. It is translated as CASSLAGYAGELFF.

This chain connects TRBV7-2 to TRBJ2-3, with D possibly matching TRBD1 (5 bases). The CDR3 totals 13 residues. CDR1 is SGHTA and CDR2 is FQGNSA in the germline V gene. Trimming stripped 5 bases from V and 4 bases from J, with 10 bases between. CDR3 bases: TGTGCCAGCAGCCCCTTAGGGGCAGATACGCAGTATTTT. It yields the protein CASSPLGADTQYF.

CDR3 protein: CASSSHMDTIYF. CDR3 coding DNA: TGTGCCAGCAGCTCACACATGGACACCATATATTTT. The chain recombines TRBV9 with TRBJ1-3; D is ambiguous. This CDR3 spans 12 amino acids. Per the germline V gene, CDR1 is SGDLS and CDR2 is YYNGEE. The germline V and J ends were trimmed by 4 bases and 8 bases, with 10 bases remaining between them.

V usage is TRBV4-1 and J usage is TRBJ1-2; a weak D match, TRBD1 (5 bases). Germline V lookup: CDR1 MGHRA, CDR2 YSYEKL. The CDR3 runs 15 residues. The ends were cut back, 0 bases at V and 3 bases at J, with 11 bases in the middle. DNA for the CDR3: TGCGCCAGCAGCCAAGATCAGGGCACCTACTATGGCTACACCTTC. Translating gives CASSQDQGTYYGYTF.

This chain uses TRBV5-1 with TRBJ2-7; 11 bases map to TRBD2. This CDR3 has 17 residues. Losses at the gene ends were 3 bases for V and 4 bases for J; bases not matched to a gene: 12. Germline assignment: CDR1 SGHRS and CDR2 YFSETQ. The CDR3 bases are TGCGCCAGCAGCTCCTTCCCCTCGACTAGCGGGGTTTACGAGCAGTACTTC. Translating gives CASSSFPSTSGVYEQYF.

The chain uses TRBV7-2 and TRBJ2-1; 10 nucleotides line up with TRBD1. The CDR3 contains 16 residues. Germline assignment: CDR1 SGHTA and CDR2 FQGNSA. Trimming cost V 0 bases and J 4 bases; bases outside gene matches: 3. The DNA of the CDR3 is TGTGCCAGCAGCTTAGCCGGGACAGGGGTTTACAATGAGCAGTTCTTC. Amino acid sequence: CASSLAGTGVYNEQFF.

The CDR3 here is CASSTQGRDQPQHF. The CDR3 DNA reads TGTGCCAGCAGTACACAGGGAAGGGATCAGCCCCAGCATTTT. This chain connects TRBV28 to TRBJ1-5; maybe TRBD1 (6 bases). V dropped 5 bases and J dropped 5 bases, with 13 bases sitting between them. The CDR3 consists of 14 residues. From germline, CDR1 is MDHEN and CDR2 SYDVKM.

CDR3 bases: TGTGCCAGCAGCTGGACTAGCGGGGGGTCATGGGATACGCAGTATTTT. This gives the protein CASSWTSGGSWDTQYF. The chain carries TRBV11-2 and TRBJ2-3, with 14 bases lining up with TRBD2. Trimming cost V 4 bases and J 6 bases; bases outside gene matches: 6. The CDR3 length is 16 residues. Per germline, CDR1 SGHAT and CDR2 FQNNGV. Using reference TRBV11-2 and TRBJ2-3 for the parts outside the CDR3, the full variable domain is EAGVAQSPRYKIIEKRQSVAFWCNPISGHATLYWYQQILGQGPKLLIQFQNNGVVDDSQLPKDRFSAERLKGVDSTLKIQPAKLEDSAVYLCASSWTSGGSWDTQYFGPGTRLTVL.

V is TRBV7-2 and J is TRBJ2-5; 7 bases agree with TRBD2. In germline, CDR1 is SGHTA, CDR2 FQGNSA. The CDR3 is 16 residues long. V dropped 3 bases and J dropped 0; count of bases not matched to a gene: 7. The CDR3 here is CASSLGRGGNQETQYF. Written as DNA, the CDR3 is TGTGCCAGCAGCTTGGGGCGCGGGGGAAACCAAGAGACCCAGTACTTC.

J is TRBJ1-2 and V is TRBV7-9; D not certain. The germline V and J ends were trimmed by 3 bases and 1 base, with 12 bases remaining between them. The V gene's germline CDR1 is SEHNR and CDR2 FQNEAQ (reference sequence). The CDR3 is 15 residues long. The CDR3, as DNA: TGTGCCAGCAGCTTGGGCAGTCTACATAACTATGGCTACACCTTC. It codes for CASSLGSLHNYGYTF. Filled out from reference TRBV7-9 and TRBJ1-2, the complete variable domain reads DTGVSQNPRHKITKRGQNVTFRCDPISEHNRLYWYRQTLGQGPEFLTYFQNEAQLEKSRLLSDRFSAERPKGSFSTLEIQRTEQGDSAMYLCASSLGSLHNYGYTFGSGTRLTVV.

This chain connects TRBV7-8 to TRBJ2-7; tentative D call: TRBD2 (6 bases). This CDR3 is 17 amino acids long. The germline gives CDR1 SGHVS, CDR2 FQNEAQ. Trimming shortened V by 0 bases and J by 3 bases, and 18 bases separated the two germline ends. The CDR3 region has the DNA TGTGCCAGCAGCTTAGCGACTAGAACGGGGAACCTCTACGAGCAGTACTTC. It specifies CASSLATRTGNLYEQYF.

The chain recombines TRBV9 with TRBJ2-5; D gene uncertain. V lost 0 bases to trimming and J lost 5 bases, with 14 bases between them. The CDR3 covers 15 residues. Germline CDR1 SGDLS, CDR2 YYNGEE. The CDR3 sequence is CASSVAGRTIETQYF. The DNA of the CDR3 is TGTGCCAGCAGCGTAGCAGGCAGAACGATTGAGACCCAGTACTTC.

The chain employs TRBV6-1 and TRBJ2-3, with unresolved D. The CDR3 has 14 residues. Germline values: CDR1 MNHNS, CDR2 SASEGT. Trimming took 11 bases from V and 0 from J, leaving 15 bases between them. CDR3 DNA: TGTGCCGCCGAGGCAGAGACTAGCACAGATACGCAGTATTTT. It codes for CAAEAETSTDTQYF.

The chain joins TRBV5-5 to TRBJ1-1; no clear D gene. The CDR3 runs to 15 residues. The germline V and J ends were trimmed by 1 base and 2 bases, with 12 bases remaining between them. Germline assignment: CDR1 SGHKS and CDR2 YYEKEE (reference sequence). The CDR3 DNA is TGTGCCAGCAGCTTGCAGGAGGGTTTAAACACTGAAGCTTTCTTT. Amino acid sequence: CASSLQEGLNTEAFF.

This clone was counted once. The rearrangement joins TRBV6-5 to TRBJ1-2, with D maybe TRBD1 (6 bases). Germline-derived CDR1 and CDR2 are MNHEY and SVGAGI. The CDR3 totals 14 residues. V lost 2 bases and J lost 0, with 7 bases in between. The CDR3 coding sequence is TGTGCCAGCAGTTACGGACAGCCTAACTATGGCTACACCTTC. Translated: CASSYGQPNYGYTF.

This clone was observed a few times. The V and J genes are TRBV29-1 and TRBJ2-1; weak D call: TRBD1 (6 bases). Germline lookup yields CDR1 SQVTM and CDR2 ANQGSEA. The CDR3 loop spans 13 amino acids. V was clipped by 7 bases and J by 6 bases, with 16 bases between them. The CDR3 bases are TGCAGCGCCGAAGGGCAGGGGTCCAATGAGCAGTTCTTC. It encodes CSAEGQGSNEQFF.

The chain couples TRBV18 to TRBJ2-7; 8 bases align to TRBD1. V shed 1 base and J 0 bases; nucleotides not matched to a gene: 8. The length of the CDR3 is 17 residues. The germline gives CDR1 KGHSH, CDR2 LQKENI. The CDR3 DNA reads TGTGCCAGCTCACCACGGGCCCGGGACAGGAGCTCCTACGAGCAGTACTTC. Translation: CASSPRARDRSSYEQYF.

Here the CDR3 reads CASSQARGRSLNTEAFF. CDR3 DNA sequence: TGCGCCAGCAGCCAAGCTAGGGGCAGGTCACTGAACACTGAAGCTTTCTTT. The chain joins TRBV4-1 to TRBJ1-1; tentative D call: TRBD1 (5 bases). The germline V gene encodes CDR1 MGHRA and CDR2 YSYEKL. The CDR3 totals 17 residues. V gave up 1 base and J gave up 0 bases, with 15 bases separating them.

V is TRBV21-1 and J is TRBJ2-7; the table's D call, TRBD2, has no DNA check behind it. TRBV21-1 is an annotated pseudogene. This CDR3 has 17 amino acids. As DNA, the CDR3 is TGTGCCAGCAGCGACCCGATATCGGGGTGCCCCCCGTACGAGCAGTACTTC. Translated, it gives CASSDPISGCPPYEQYF.

V gene TRBV11-1 combines with J gene TRBJ1-5, with D possibly TRBD1 on 6 matching bases. Trimming took 6 bases from V and 7 from J, leaving 13 bases between them. Germline CDR1 reads SGHAT; CDR2 reads FQDESV (reference sequence). The CDR3 runs 13 residues. CDR3 region: CASSYRVGQPQHF. The CDR3 nucleotides read TGTGCCAGCAGTTACAGGGTTGGACAGCCCCAGCATTTT.

The genes are TRBV6-1 and TRBJ2-3; TRBD1 matches at 9 bases. With V trimmed by 6 bases and J by 4 bases, 5 bases remained unmatched. CDR3 length equals 14 residues. Germline V CDR1 and CDR2: MNHNS, SASEGT. CDR3 bases: TGTGCCAGCAGATCCAGACAGGGGGCAGATACGCAGTATTTT. Translating gives CASRSRQGADTQYF.

The rearrangement links TRBV19 to TRBJ2-3; 8 positions agree with TRBD2. The germline CDR1 and CDR2 sequences are LNHDA and SQIVND (reference sequence). CDR3 length: 14 residues. V was clipped by 6 bases and J by 5 bases; unmatched bases: 7. The CDR3 here is CASRTGGPGDTQYF. In DNA form, the CDR3 reads TGTGCCAGTAGGACGGGGGGGCCGGGAGATACGCAGTATTTT. The whole variable domain, remainder taken from reference TRBV19 and TRBJ2-3, is DGGITQSPKYLFRKEGQNVTLSCEQNLNHDAMYWYRQDPGQGLRLIYYSQIVNDFQKGDIAEGYSVSREKKESFPLTVTSAQKNPTAFYLCASRTGGPGDTQYFGPGTRLTVL.

As DNA, the CDR3 is TGCGCCAGCAGCTTGGCCGTTGGGGCGGTGGAGACCCAGTACTTC. It specifies CASSLAVGAVETQYF. The chain couples TRBV5-1 to TRBJ2-5; a possible D gene is TRBD1 (5 bases). There are 15 residues in the CDR3. Trimming removed 0 bases at V and 5 bases at J, with 14 bases between. Looked up from germline, CDR1 is SGHRS and CDR2 is YFSETQ.

The chain links TRBV5-6 to TRBJ1-6; 7 nucleotides match TRBD1. The germline V gene has CDR1 SGHDT and CDR2 YYEEEE. The trim removed 2 bases at V and 4 bases at J, leaving 3 bases unmatched. The CDR3 spans 15 residues. The CDR3 is CASSFGRGYNSPLHF. CDR3 nucleotides: TGTGCCAGCAGCTTTGGCAGGGGGTATAATTCACCCCTCCACTTT.

As DNA, the CDR3 is TGTGCCAGCAGATCCGGACAGAGCGGCTATGGCTACACCTTC. Protein sequence: CASRSGQSGYGYTF. The rearrangement links TRBV28 to TRBJ1-2; tentatively, D is TRBD1 (6 bases). The CDR3 loop spans 14 amino acids. V lost 6 bases, J lost 4 bases, and 15 bases lay in between. Germline CDR1 reads MDHEN; CDR2 reads SYDVKM.